The 20 T cell receptor beta chains below all came from one sample that was sequenced in a study of shared clonotypes between healthy human individuals (dated by TCRdb to about 2020). Libraries were prepared through the immunoSEQ multiplex PCR assay. Entries here come from immuneACCESS through TCRdb and include only in-frame sequences with V and J called. Some clones fail to appear in such tables; in the studies checked, an unresolved V gene covers under half of the shortfall, and the cause of the remainder is unknown. The sample records roughly 1,500,000 clones, less than 99% of which are singletons. The ten most abundant clones make up 0.36% of the sample. Sequencing input: naive CD4+ T cells sorted from blood. The cell subset or site label, as the study defines it: CD45RA+ positively selected. The source is a man aged 25-45 years in good health.

The V call is TRBV11-2, the J call TRBJ2-3, with unresolved D. Germline V gives CDR1 SGHAT, CDR2 FQNNGV. The CDR3 spans 11 residues. V lost 2 bases to trimming and J lost 8 bases, with 5 bases between them. The CDR3 DNA is TGTGCCAGCAGCTTACCTGGTACGCAGTATTTT. This gives the protein CASSLPGTQYF.

The V and J genes are TRBV5-1 and TRBJ1-4, with D hard to call. CDR1 and CDR2 (germline): SGHRS, YFSETQ. Trimming took 3 bases from V and 4 from J, leaving 10 bases between them. The CDR3 spans 14 residues. The CDR3 DNA is TGCGCCAGCAGCTACCGGGAATTTAATGAAAAACTGTTTTTT. This gives the protein CASSYREFNEKLFF.

This clone is a singleton in its sample. This rearrangement joins TRBV2 to TRBJ2-1; 13 bases line up with TRBD2. The CDR3 is 13 residues long. Trimming at V came to 8 bases and at J to 7 bases, leaving 2 bases not matched to a gene. Germline V gives CDR1 SNHLY, CDR2 FYNNEI. The CDR3 nucleotides read TGTGCCAGCGTACTAGCGGGAGGGAATGAGCAGTTCTTC. Protein product: CASVLAGGNEQFF.

The chain recombines TRBV11-1 with TRBJ2-5; 12 bases line up with TRBD2. The CDR3 is 17 residues long. The J segment lost 4 bases and the V segment lost 3 bases, leaving 9 bases of the junction unmatched. Germline CDR1 and CDR2: SGHAT and FQDESV (reference sequence). The DNA of the CDR3 is TGTGCCAGCAGCTTCGGGCCTAGCGGGAGGGCCGCAGAGACCCAGTACTTC. This encodes CASSFGPSGRAAETQYF.

The chain links TRBV28 to TRBJ2-3; TRBD2 is a possible D gene (6 bases). CDR1 is MDHEN and CDR2 is SYDVKM in the germline V gene. The V gene lost 2 bases and the J gene lost 0 bases, with 9 bases spanning the gap. This CDR3 has 15 amino acids. The CDR3 loop reads CASSLTAGSTDTQYF. The CDR3 coding sequence is TGTGCCAGCAGTTTAACGGCGGGAAGCACAGATACGCAGTATTTT.

The chain recombines TRBV5-1 with TRBJ1-1; D might be TRBD1 (6 bases). V lost 0 bases to trimming and J lost 5 bases, with 14 bases between them. The CDR3 runs 15 residues. Looked up from germline, CDR1 is SGHRS and CDR2 is YFSETQ. Written as DNA, the CDR3 is TGCGCCAGCAGCTTGGTCCCAGGGGTAGATACTGAAGCTTTCTTT. It specifies CASSLVPGVDTEAFF.

The genes are TRBV25-1 and TRBJ2-7; 7 bases line up with TRBD1. This CDR3 contains 15 residues. Per germline, CDR1 MGHDK and CDR2 SYGVNS. Trimming at V came to 4 bases and at J to 4 bases, leaving 10 bases not matched to a gene. The CDR3, as DNA: TGTGCCAGCAGTGGGGACAGAACTCACCCATACGAGCAGTACTTC. It encodes CASSGDRTHPYEQYF.

The table lists this clone with a count of one. CDR3 loop: CASSRPGQGPTYEQYF. In nucleotides, the CDR3 is TGTGCCAGCAGTAGACCGGGACAGGGTCCCACCTACGAGCAGTACTTC. The V gene is TRBV25-1, the J gene TRBJ2-7; TRBD1 agrees at 9 bases. The CDR3 is 16 amino acids. J gave up 2 bases and V 5 bases, and 10 bases lay outside the gene matches. Looked up from germline, CDR1 is MGHDK and CDR2 is SYGVNS.

This chain connects TRBV27 to TRBJ2-2; TRBD1 matches at 8 bases. The CDR3 contains 14 residues. The germline V gene has CDR1 MNHEY and CDR2 SMNVEV (reference sequence). V shed 6 bases and J 6 bases; nucleotides not matched to a gene: 6. The CDR3 DNA reads as TGTGCCAGCAGATGGACAGGGCCTCCCGGGGAGCTGTTTTTT. Its translation: CASRWTGPPGELFF.

This chain joins TRBV4-3 and TRBJ2-5; D may be TRBD1 or TRBD2 (6 bases each). This CDR3 has 15 amino acids. The V gene lost 1 base and the J gene lost 1 base, with 10 bases spanning the gap. Germline lookup yields CDR1 LGHNA and CDR2 YSLEER. Here the CDR3 reads CASSQAGAPQETQYF. The CDR3 DNA follows: TGCGCCAGCAGCCAAGCGGGGGCACCCCAAGAGACCCAGTACTTC.

Here the CDR3 reads CASSYRRDNEQFF. CDR3 DNA sequence: TGTGCCAGCAGCTACCGTCGTGACAATGAGCAGTTCTTC. J is TRBJ2-1 and V is TRBV11-2, with D unresolved. The CDR3 totals 13 residues. V was cut by 4 bases and J by 5 bases, with 9 bases left in between. CDR1 is SGHAT and CDR2 is FQNNGV in the germline V gene.

J is TRBJ1-1 and V is TRBV7-9, with D hard to call. CDR3 length equals 13 residues. V lost 5 bases and J lost 1, with 8 bases in between. Germline CDR1 reads SEHNR; CDR2 reads FQNEAQ (reference sequence). CDR3 region: CASSRTTNTEAFF. The CDR3 nucleotides read TGTGCCAGCAGCCGTACAACGAACACTGAAGCTTTCTTT.

The V and J genes are TRBV28 and TRBJ2-7; TRBD2 matches 7 bases. In germline, CDR1 is MDHEN, CDR2 SYDVKM. V lost 4 bases and J lost 2; bases outside the gene matches: 11. This CDR3 is 16 amino acids long. CDR3 sequence reads: CASSSPAGEGTYEQYF. The CDR3 DNA reads as TGTGCCAGCAGTTCCCCGGCGGGGGAAGGAACCTACGAGCAGTACTTC.

The chain joins TRBV5-1 to TRBJ2-7; D perhaps matches TRBD2 (7 bases). The CDR3 has 14 residues. Germline V gene sequence: CDR1 SGHRS, CDR2 YFSETQ. V was clipped by 7 bases and J by 5 bases, with 19 bases between them. The CDR3 protein is CASSGRGQGDEQYF. CDR3 nucleotide sequence: TGCGCCAGCTCCGGGCGGGGGCAAGGGGACGAGCAGTACTTC.

This sequence joins TRBV6-1 and TRBJ2-2, with D uncertain. Germline V CDR1 and CDR2: MNHNS, SASEGT. The CDR3 has 14 amino acids. V lost 8 bases to trimming and J lost 1 base, with 11 bases between them. CDR3 in amino acids: CASRAVENTGELFF. CDR3 DNA sequence: TGTGCCAGCCGAGCAGTGGAGAACACCGGGGAGCTGTTTTTT.

This clone was seen only once. The rearrangement links TRBV7-2 to TRBJ1-5; no firm D call. Germline CDR1 SGHTA, CDR2 FQGNSA. The ends were cut back, 2 bases at V and 6 bases at J, with 8 bases in the middle. This CDR3 comprises 13 residues. The CDR3 sequence is CASSLKGGQPQHF. CDR3 in DNA: TGTGCCAGCAGCTTAAAAGGAGGTCAGCCCCAGCATTTT.

This chain connects TRBV11-2 to TRBJ2-3, with D unresolved. Germline V lookup: CDR1 SGHAT, CDR2 FQNNGV. V was shortened by 4 bases and J by 4 bases, with 9 bases between the two germline ends. The CDR3 is made up of 13 amino acids. CDR3 in DNA: TGTGCCAGCAGCTCCATCCGTTCAGATACGCAGTATTTT. Protein: CASSSIRSDTQYF.

This clone was seen only once. The rearrangement links TRBV5-6 to TRBJ2-3; TRBD1 is a possible D gene (6 bases). Trimming took off 4 bases at V and 3 bases at J, with 9 bases between the two ends. Per germline, CDR1 SGHDT and CDR2 YYEEEE. This CDR3 has 13 amino acids. The CDR3 DNA sequence: TGTGCCAGCAGCGTGCAGGGGACAGATACGCAGTATTTT. Its translation: CASSVQGTDTQYF.

Concerning this clone: Different DNA sequences within this sample yield the same CDR3. The rearrangement uses TRBV5-1 and TRBJ2-3, with D hard to call. The germline V and J ends were trimmed by 0 bases and 2 bases, with 7 bases remaining between them. This CDR3 is 14 amino acids long. Per the germline V gene, CDR1 is SGHRS and CDR2 is YFSETQ. This CDR3 reads CASSLARSTDTQYF. The CDR3 DNA is TGCGCCAGCAGCTTGGCTAGGTCCACAGATACGCAGTATTTT. Complete variable domain (other parts from reference TRBV5-1 and TRBJ2-3): KAGVTQTPRYLIKTRGQQVTLSCSPISGHRSVSWYQQTPGQGLQFLFEYFSETQRNKGNFPGRFSGRQFSNSRSEMNVSTLELGDSALYLCASSLARSTDTQYFGPGTRLTVL.

The V and J genes are TRBV30 and TRBJ2-1; weak D call: TRBD1 (6 bases). Germline V gives CDR1 GTSNPN, CDR2 SVGIG (reference sequence). The CDR3 is 13 amino acids. V was shortened by 2 bases and J by 10 bases, with 15 bases between the two germline ends. The CDR3 DNA reads TGTGCCTGGAGTCAGGGGCGGACCGGAGAGCAGTTCTTC. It yields the protein CAWSQGRTGEQFF.